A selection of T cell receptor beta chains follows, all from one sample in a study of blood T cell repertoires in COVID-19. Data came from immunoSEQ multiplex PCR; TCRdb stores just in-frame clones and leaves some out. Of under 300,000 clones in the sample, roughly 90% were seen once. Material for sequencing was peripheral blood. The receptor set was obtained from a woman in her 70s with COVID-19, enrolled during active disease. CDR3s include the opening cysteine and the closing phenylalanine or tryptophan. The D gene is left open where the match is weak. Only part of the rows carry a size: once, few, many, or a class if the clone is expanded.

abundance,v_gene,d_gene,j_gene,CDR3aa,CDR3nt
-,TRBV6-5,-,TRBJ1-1,CASSYRVDLNTEAFF,TGTGCCAGCAGTTACCGGGTAGATTTGAACACTGAAGCTTTCTTT
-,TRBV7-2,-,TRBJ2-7,CASSLEGGRVYEQYF,TGTGCCAGCAGCTTGGAGGGGGGGAGGGTCTACGAGCAGTACTTC
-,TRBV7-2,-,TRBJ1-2,CASSLSAGNYGYTF,TGTGCCAGCAGCTTATCAGCAGGAAACTATGGCTACACCTTC
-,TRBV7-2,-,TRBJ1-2,CASSFRGRDYGYTF,TGTGCCAGCAGCTTTAGGGGTAGGGACTATGGCTACACCTTC
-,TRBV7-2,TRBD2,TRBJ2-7,CASSSQGGAGLEQYF,TGTGCCAGCAGCTCCCAGGGAGGGGCCGGACTCGAGCAGTACTTC
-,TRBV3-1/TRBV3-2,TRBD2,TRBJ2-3,CASTLGGGHTDTQYF,TGTGCCAGCACCCTCGGCGGGGGGCACACAGATACGCAGTATTTT
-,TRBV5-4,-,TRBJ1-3,CASSRNGGSGNTIYF,TGTGCCAGCAGCCGGAACGGGGGATCTGGAAACACCATATATTTT
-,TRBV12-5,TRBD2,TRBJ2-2,CASGGTTRELFF,TGTGCTAGTGGGGGGACTACCCGGGAGCTGTTTTTT
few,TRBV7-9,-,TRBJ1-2,CASSSSDSTNYGYTF,TGTGCCAGCAGCTCATCGGACAGCACTAACTATGGCTACACCTTC
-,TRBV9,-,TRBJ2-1,CASSVEAGLYNEQFF,TGTGCCAGCAGCGTAGAGGCGGGGTTGTACAATGAGCAGTTCTTC
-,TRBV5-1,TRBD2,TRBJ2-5,CASSHRSGGLQETQYF,TGCGCCAGCAGCCACCGGAGCGGGGGGCTCCAAGAGACCCAGTACTTC
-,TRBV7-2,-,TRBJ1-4,CASSLDKGLRKLFF,TGTGCCAGCAGCTTAGACAAGGGGCTTAGAAAACTGTTTTTT